This TCR beta chain stems from a study of blood T cell repertoires in COVID-19. Recruitment covered about two dozen US areas and drew participants whose ages spanned 18 to 89 years. Participant-reported clinical history was the basis for cohort assignment. Recovered status applied to Cohort 3 donors who had two consecutive negative PCRs. It also applied to those with clearance or with symptom resolution. In the study's own analysis: Researchers report that nucleated cell counts were estimated from reference gene primer amplification. Method: immunoSEQ multiplex PCR; TCRdb's copy keeps in-frame clones and lacks some. That table supplies the V and J calls and clone size; D and trimming were determined from the DNA. Of over 200,000 clones in the sample, roughly nine tenths were seen once. Germline V CDR1 and CDR2: MNHEY, SVGAGI. Germline trimming cut 10 bases from V and 2 bases from J; bases unmatched to any gene: 8. There are 14 residues in the CDR3.

The V gene is TRBV6-5, the J gene TRBJ1-1, with 9 bases lining up with TRBD1. Sequencing was performed on PBMCs or T cells enriched from blood (not recorded which). This TCR was sampled from a young man who had recovered from COVID-19. The CDR3 sequence: CATGKQGANTEAFF. CDR3 nucleotides: TGTGCCACCGGTAAACAGGGGGCCAACACTGAAGCTTTCTTT.